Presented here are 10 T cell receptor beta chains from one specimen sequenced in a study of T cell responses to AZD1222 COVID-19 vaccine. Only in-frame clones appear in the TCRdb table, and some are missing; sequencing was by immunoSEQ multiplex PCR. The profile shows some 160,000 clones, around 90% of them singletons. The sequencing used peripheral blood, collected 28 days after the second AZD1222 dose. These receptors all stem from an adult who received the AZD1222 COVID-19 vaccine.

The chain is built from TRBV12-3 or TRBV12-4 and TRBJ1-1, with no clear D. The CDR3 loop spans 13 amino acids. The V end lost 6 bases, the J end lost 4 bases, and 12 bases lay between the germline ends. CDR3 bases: TGTGCCAGCAGCCCGCCGATTGGCACTGAAGCTTTCTTT. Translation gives CASSPPIGTEAFF.

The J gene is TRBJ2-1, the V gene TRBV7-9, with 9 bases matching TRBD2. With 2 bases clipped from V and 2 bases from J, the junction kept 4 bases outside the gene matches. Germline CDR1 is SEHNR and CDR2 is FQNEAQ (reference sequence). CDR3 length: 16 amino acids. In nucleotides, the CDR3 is TGTGCCAGCAGCTTATGGCTAGCGGGGACCTACAATGAGCAGTTCTTC. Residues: CASSLWLAGTYNEQFF.

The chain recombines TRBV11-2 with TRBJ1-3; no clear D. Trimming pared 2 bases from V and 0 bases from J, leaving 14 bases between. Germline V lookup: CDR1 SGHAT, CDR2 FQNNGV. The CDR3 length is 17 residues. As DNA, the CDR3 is TGTGCCAGCAGCTTAAGGGAGTACGGGAGCTCTGGAAACACCATATATTTT. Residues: CASSLREYGSSGNTIYF.

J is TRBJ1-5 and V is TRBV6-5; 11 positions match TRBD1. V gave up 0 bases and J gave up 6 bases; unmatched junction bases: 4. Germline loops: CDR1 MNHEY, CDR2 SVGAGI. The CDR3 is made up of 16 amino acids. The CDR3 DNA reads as TGTGCCAGCAGTTACTCGGGACAGGGGGTAAGTCAGCCCCAGCATTTT. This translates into CASSYSGQGVSQPQHF.

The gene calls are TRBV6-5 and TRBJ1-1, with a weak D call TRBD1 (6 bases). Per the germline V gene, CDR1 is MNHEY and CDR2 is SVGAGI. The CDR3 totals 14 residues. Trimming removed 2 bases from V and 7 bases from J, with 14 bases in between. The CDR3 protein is CASSYLGMDSEAFF. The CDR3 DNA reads TGTGCCAGCAGTTACCTAGGGATGGACAGTGAAGCTTTCTTT.

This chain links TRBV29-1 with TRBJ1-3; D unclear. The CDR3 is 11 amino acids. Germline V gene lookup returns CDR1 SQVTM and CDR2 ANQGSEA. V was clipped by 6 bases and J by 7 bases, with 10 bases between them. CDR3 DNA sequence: TGCAGCGTGACGGAGATGAACACCATATATTTT. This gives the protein CSVTEMNTIYF.

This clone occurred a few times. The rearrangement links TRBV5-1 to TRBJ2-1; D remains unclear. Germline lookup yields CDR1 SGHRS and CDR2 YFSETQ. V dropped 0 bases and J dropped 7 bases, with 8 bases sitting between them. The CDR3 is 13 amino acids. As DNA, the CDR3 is TGCGCCAGCAGCTTGGGTCAGCAGAATGAGCAGTTCTTC. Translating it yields CASSLGQQNEQFF.

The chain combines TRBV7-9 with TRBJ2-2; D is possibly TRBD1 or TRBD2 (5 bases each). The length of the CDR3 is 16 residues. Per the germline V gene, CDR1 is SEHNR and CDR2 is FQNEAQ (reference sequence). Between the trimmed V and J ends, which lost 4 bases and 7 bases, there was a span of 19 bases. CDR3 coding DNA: TGTGCCAGCAGCTCGACCGGGACCCCTATGATCGGGGAGCTGTTTTTT. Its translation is CASSSTGTPMIGELFF.

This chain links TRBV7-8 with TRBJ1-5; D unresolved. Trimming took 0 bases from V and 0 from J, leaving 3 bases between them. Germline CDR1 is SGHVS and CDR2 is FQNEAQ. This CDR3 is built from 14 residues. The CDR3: CASSLASSNQPQHF. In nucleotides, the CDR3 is TGTGCCAGCAGCTTAGCTAGTAGCAATCAGCCCCAGCATTTT.

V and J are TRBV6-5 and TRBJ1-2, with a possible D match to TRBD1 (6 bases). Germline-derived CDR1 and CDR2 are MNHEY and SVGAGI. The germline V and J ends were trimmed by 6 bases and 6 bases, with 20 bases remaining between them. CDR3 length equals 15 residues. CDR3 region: CASRGAPRRADGYTF. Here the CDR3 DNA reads TGTGCCAGCAGGGGGGCGCCCCGACGGGCGGATGGCTACACCTTC.